This T cell receptor (beta chain) appears in the sequencing data of a study of beta chain features in type 1 diabetes. Study context: Investigators examined around 110 million sorted cells across all samples.

This CDR3 spans 11 amino acids. CDR1 and CDR2 from the germline V gene are LGHNT and FRNRAP. As concerns this clone: As yet, its antigen is unknown.

Isolated RNA was reverse transcribed in full, so expressed TCRB transcripts were sequenced. Method: immunoSEQ multiplex PCR; TCRdb's copy keeps in-frame clones and lacks some. Of a few hundred thousand clones in the sample, over 11% are singletons; the top ten hold approximately 0.018%. Study findings and constraints: TCRB CDR3s from Type 1 diabetes patients were moderately but significantly shorter in all four CD4+ subsets. PCR could preferentially amplify shorter templates, alike in patients and controls.

The source is a man aged 25-40 years with type 1 diabetes. The sample consisted of naive CD4+ T cells from blood. J is TRBJ2-5 and V is TRBV12-5; D might be TRBD2 (7 bases). The CDR3 DNA sequence: TGTGCCTCCGGGGGGCGACAGACCCAGTACTTC. Its protein product is CASGGRQTQYF.